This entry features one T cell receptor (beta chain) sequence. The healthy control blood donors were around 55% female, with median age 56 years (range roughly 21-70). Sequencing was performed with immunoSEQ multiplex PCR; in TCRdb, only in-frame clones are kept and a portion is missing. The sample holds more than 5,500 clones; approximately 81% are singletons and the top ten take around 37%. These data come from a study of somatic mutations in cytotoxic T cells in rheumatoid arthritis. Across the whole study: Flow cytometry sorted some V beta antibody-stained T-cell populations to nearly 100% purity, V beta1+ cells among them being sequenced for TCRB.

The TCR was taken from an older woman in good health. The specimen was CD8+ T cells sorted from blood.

The CDR3 reads CSVEGSGPTYEQYF. The CDR3 region has the DNA TGCAGCGTTGAAGGTTCAGGGCCGACCTACGAGCAGTACTTC. This chain joins TRBV29-1 and TRBJ2-7; weak D call: TRBD1 (5 bases). CDR1 is SQVTM and CDR2 is ANQGSEA in the germline V gene. CDR3 size: 14 residues. V lost 1 base to trimming and J lost 2 bases, with 12 bases between them.